This T cell receptor beta chain was recorded in a study of T cell repertoires in cytomegalovirus infection. Study-level results: Clonotype analysis showed dominance of the ex vivo response by HLA-C-restricted CMV-specific TCR beta clonotypes.

The CDR3 sequence is 15 residues long. Germline CDR1 is SGHDT and CDR2 is YYEEEE. The V and J ends lost 6 bases and 3 bases, in that order; junction bases with no gene match: 3. A remark on this clonotype: What it binds is unknown.

A single record per CDR3 protein comes from TCRdb applying MiXCR to the reads. Counted here are hundreds of thousands of distinct CDR3 sequences, around 32% occurring once; the ten biggest clones make up roughly an eighth. The TCR originated in a human donor in good health (CMV status not recorded). Some clones in this sample may be carry-over from other donors' samples. This chain connects TRBV5-6 to TRBJ2-6; 10 bases match TRBD1. The sequencing here drew on cultured CD8+ T cells from PBMCs, taken from culture after CMV antigen stimulation. As DNA, the CDR3 is TGTGCCAGCACGGGACAGGGGTATGGGGCCAACGTCCTGACTTTC. Translated, it gives CASTGQGYGANVLTF.